Shown below are 23 T cell receptor beta chains from a single sample sequenced in a study of patients and donors after allogeneic stem cell transplantation. TCRdb recomputed calls from the RT-PCR reads with MiXCR, one row per CDR3 protein. The sample has around 160,000 distinct CDR3 sequences; about 29% are singletons. The sample was blood, either unsorted or a sorted T cell fraction (not recorded which). The origin of the receptors is a human donor who was either an allogeneic HSCT recipient or a stem cell or donor lymphocyte infusion donor (not recorded which). It is not recorded whose cells these are; they may come from a transplant donor.

This clonotype has just a few counts. The chain joins TRBV10-2 to TRBJ2-5; 7 nucleotides match TRBD2. The CDR3 has 13 residues. V lost 6 bases and J lost 4; bases outside the gene matches: 5. Per germline, CDR1 WSHSY and CDR2 SAAADI. The CDR3 loop is CASRWGGSETQYF. CDR3 bases: TGCGCCAGCAGGTGGGGGGGTTCAGAGACCCAGTACTTC.

The table lists this clonotype with many counts. The V and J genes are TRBV12-3 or TRBV12-4 and TRBJ1-1; TRBD1 aligns across 7 bases. The CDR3 covers 14 residues. V shed 0 bases, J shed 7 bases, and the junction held 5 bases outside the gene matches. For the CDR3, the DNA is TGTGCCAGCAGTTTAGCAGACAGGGTTGGTGAAGCTTTCTTT. It specifies CASSLADRVGEAFF.

V gene TRBV4-3 combines with J gene TRBJ2-6; 7 nucleotides line up with TRBD1. J gave up 1 base and V 3 bases, and 0 bases lay outside the gene matches. Per germline, CDR1 LGHNA and CDR2 YSLEER. There are 15 residues in the CDR3. The CDR3 region is CASSQGQSGANVLTF. The CDR3 DNA is TGCGCCAGCAGCCAGGGACAGTCTGGGGCCAACGTCCTGACTTTC.

The table lists this clonotype with a few counts. The chain has TRBV6-2 or TRBV6-3 and TRBJ2-1; D might be TRBD2 (5 bases). Germline V gene data show CDR1 as MNHEY and CDR2 as SVGEGT. This CDR3 has 12 amino acids. With 6 bases removed from V and 13 bases from J, the gap between germline ends came to 16 bases. CDR3 in DNA: TGTGCCAGCAGCCAAGCCCTCGGGGTACAGTTCTTC. Protein sequence: CASSQALGVQFF.

This clonotype was detected many times. This rearrangement joins TRBV6-6 to TRBJ1-2; D is possibly TRBD1 (6 bases). The V gene lost 10 bases and the J gene lost 3 bases, with 6 bases spanning the gap. The germline gives CDR1 MNHNY, CDR2 SVGAGI (reference sequence). The CDR3 length is 10 residues. The CDR3 region has the DNA TGTGCCACAGGGGACTATGGCTACACCTTC. Translating gives CATGDYGYTF.

This clonotype has ten or more counts. The V gene is TRBV5-1, the J gene TRBJ1-6; D is perhaps TRBD1 (5 bases). CDR1 and CDR2 (germline): SGHRS, YFSETQ. This CDR3 comprises 15 residues. Trimming removed 0 bases from V and 8 bases from J, with 12 bases in between. CDR3 bases: TGCGCCAGCAGCTTGGCTTCCACGGGGGATTCACCCCTCCACTTT. It translates to CASSLASTGDSPLHF.

The chain recombines TRBV30 with TRBJ1-1, with D unclear. The germline V gene encodes CDR1 GTSNPN and CDR2 SVGIG (reference sequence). The CDR3 length is 16 residues. V shed 5 bases and J shed 4 bases, with 23 bases lying between them. The DNA for the CDR3 is TGTGCCTGGGTTCCGGGCCCAGCTCTAGTTGGCACTGAAGCTTTCTTT. Translated, it gives CAWVPGPALVGTEAFF.

The chain couples TRBV9 to TRBJ2-4; TRBD1 matches at 7 bases. V gave up 3 bases and J gave up 2 bases; unmatched junction bases: 5. There are 15 residues in the CDR3. Germline values: CDR1 SGDLS, CDR2 YYNGEE. The CDR3 loop reads CASSAEGASKNIQYF. The DNA for the CDR3 is TGTGCCAGCAGCGCTGAGGGGGCATCCAAAAACATTCAGTACTTC.

This rearrangement joins TRBV12-3 or TRBV12-4 to TRBJ1-1; the match to TRBD1 covers 9 bases. V trimming: 5 bases; J trimming: 11 bases; junction bases outside the gene matches: 9. The CDR3 extends over 13 amino acids. CDR3 in DNA: TGTGCCAGCAGTGCGGGACAGGGATACGAGGCTTTCTTT. It translates to CASSAGQGYEAFF.

The DNA for the CDR3 is TGTGCCAGCTCACCACCGGGTGAGCAGTTCTTC. It yields the protein CASSPPGEQFF. V gene TRBV18 combines with J gene TRBJ2-1; D unresolved. V gave up 0 bases and J gave up 9 bases, with 3 bases separating them. Germline V gene lookup returns CDR1 KGHSH and CDR2 LQKENI. CDR3 size: 11 residues.

The V call is TRBV25-1, the J call TRBJ1-1; the match to TRBD1 covers 9 bases. The CDR3 has 15 amino acids. V trimming: 8 bases; J trimming: 0 bases; junction bases outside the gene matches: 7. Looked up from germline, CDR1 is MGHDK and CDR2 is SYGVNS. CDR3 sequence (DNA): TGTGCCAGCGCGGACAGGGGAGGAATGAACACTGAAGCTTTCTTT. It yields the protein CASADRGGMNTEAFF.

The gene calls are TRBV18 and TRBJ1-1, with a tentative D call TRBD1 (6 bases). This CDR3 contains 16 residues. V gave up 3 bases and J gave up 4 bases, with 18 bases separating them. The germline gives CDR1 KGHSH, CDR2 LQKENI. CDR3 coding DNA: TGTGCCAGCTCACCCTTTCTGAACAGGGTAAGCACTGAAGCTTTCTTT. Translating it yields CASSPFLNRVSTEAFF.

In its sample, this clonotype was seen many times. The CDR3 region is CASSGGWAYGYTF. For the CDR3, the DNA is TGTGCCAGCAGTGGGGGTTGGGCCTATGGCTACACCTTC. The V and J genes are TRBV12-3 or TRBV12-4 and TRBJ1-2, with a possible D match to TRBD1 (5 bases). This CDR3 contains 13 residues. V was trimmed by 5 bases and J by 4 bases, leaving 11 bases between them.

This chain links TRBV20-1 with TRBJ1-4; D perhaps matches TRBD1 (6 bases). V dropped 0 bases and J dropped 8 bases, with 13 bases sitting between them. The germline V gene encodes CDR1 DFQATT and CDR2 SNEGSKA (reference sequence). This CDR3 is 14 amino acids long. The CDR3: CSARDWAGDEKLFF. CDR3 sequence (DNA): TGCAGTGCTAGAGATTGGGCAGGGGACGAAAAACTGTTTTTT.

V gene TRBV5-1 combines with J gene TRBJ2-1, with D perhaps TRBD1 or TRBD2 (5 bases each). This CDR3 is 15 amino acids long. Germline loops: CDR1 SGHRS, CDR2 YFSETQ. V was trimmed by 0 bases and J by 6 bases, leaving 13 bases between them. The chain's CDR3 is CASSLEQEVVNEQFF. CDR3 sequence (DNA): TGCGCCAGCAGCTTGGAACAGGAGGTTGTCAATGAGCAGTTCTTC.

The chain recombines TRBV5-1 with TRBJ2-3; D is uncertain. V was shortened by 0 bases and J by 6 bases, with 5 bases between the two germline ends. Germline CDR1 SGHRS, CDR2 YFSETQ. The CDR3 loop spans 12 amino acids. CDR3 nucleotides: TGCGCCAGCAGCTTGGTTACCGATACGCAGTATTTT. It codes for CASSLVTDTQYF.

The chain couples TRBV7-9 to TRBJ2-3; 7 bases agree with TRBD2. This CDR3 is 14 amino acids long. Germline CDR1 and CDR2: SEHNR and FQNEAQ (reference sequence). The ends lost 1 base at V and 4 bases at J; junction bases unmatched: 2. CDR3: CASSLGAGADTQYF. The CDR3, as DNA: TGTGCCAGCAGCTTAGGCGCGGGAGCAGATACGCAGTATTTT.

This clonotype showed up just once. This chain uses TRBV7-9 with TRBJ2-5; TRBD1 agrees at 8 bases. Losses at the gene ends were 3 bases for V and 4 bases for J; bases not matched to a gene: 7. Germline V lookup: CDR1 SEHNR, CDR2 FQNEAQ (reference sequence). The CDR3 has 15 amino acids. CDR3 DNA: TGTGCCAGCAGCTTCGCCGTAACAGGGGGAGAGACCCAGTACTTC. Protein sequence: CASSFAVTGGETQYF.

This clonotype came up a few times. The chain uses TRBV6-2 or TRBV6-3 and TRBJ2-7, with D uncertain. Germline V lookup: CDR1 MNHEY, CDR2 SVGEGT. Trimming stripped 5 bases from V and 0 bases from J, with 14 bases between. There are 15 residues in the CDR3. In nucleotides, the CDR3 is TGTGCCAGCAGTCCCCGACTGAGGTCCTCCTACGAGCAGTACTTC. Translated, it gives CASSPRLRSSYEQYF.

This clonotype turned up a few times. The V call is TRBV30, the J call TRBJ1-1; 8 bases are a match to TRBD1. Losses at the gene ends were 3 bases for V and 5 bases for J; bases not matched to a gene: 5. CDR1 is GTSNPN and CDR2 is SVGIG in the germline V gene (reference sequence). CDR3 length: 13 residues. In nucleotides, the CDR3 is TGTGCCTGGAGCCGACAGGGGTGGACTGAAGCTTTCTTT. Translated: CAWSRQGWTEAFF.

The V call is TRBV3-1, the J call TRBJ1-1; the match to TRBD1 covers 9 bases. The CDR3 totals 17 residues. Germline trimming cut 1 base from V and 8 bases from J; bases unmatched to any gene: 14. Germline values: CDR1 LGHDT, CDR2 YNNKEL (reference sequence). In DNA form, the CDR3 reads TGTGCCAGCAGCCAAGCGGGGACAGGGACCGGATACCTCGAAGCTTTCTTT. Residues: CASSQAGTGTGYLEAFF. The whole variable domain, remainder taken from reference TRBV3-1 and TRBJ1-1, is DTAVSQTPKYLVTQMGNDKSIKCEQNLGHDTMYWYKQDSKKFLKIMFSYNNKELIINETVPNRFSPKSPDKAHLNLHINSLELGDSAVYFCASSQAGTGTGYLEAFFGQGTRLTVV.

This clonotype came up a few times. The chain links TRBV11-1 to TRBJ1-6; TRBD1 is a possible D gene (5 bases). Trimming shortened V by 5 bases and J by 6 bases, and 11 bases separated the two germline ends. CDR3 size: 14 residues. Germline CDR1 reads SGHAT; CDR2 reads FQDESV (reference sequence). Here the CDR3 reads CASSLTGVNSPLHF. The CDR3 DNA reads as TGTGCCAGCAGCCTCACAGGTGTTAATTCACCCCTCCACTTT.

The table lists this clonotype with a few counts. V gene TRBV28 combines with J gene TRBJ2-6; D possibly matches TRBD1 or TRBD2 (5 bases each). V was trimmed by 3 bases and J by 0 bases, leaving 12 bases between them. The CDR3 loop spans 17 amino acids. Germline values: CDR1 MDHEN, CDR2 SYDVKM. The CDR3 loop is CASSLPHGTSGANVLTF. The CDR3 DNA follows: TGTGCCAGCAGTTTGCCCCACGGGACCTCTGGGGCCAACGTCCTGACTTTC.